This T cell receptor beta chain comes out of a study of CXCR3-negative and CXCR3-positive naive CD8 T cells. Findings of the study overall: Memory cells showed distinct TRBV-TRBJ patterns, while the two naive subsets matched. Comparison of naive subsets found surface CD5 to be comparable, and TCR strength was inferred on the basis of TRB CDR3 properties. Naive subsets were similarly diverse, while memory CD8+ repertoires were much less diverse. Higher TRB CDR3 hydrophobicity marked CXCR3-positive naive cells relative to CXCR3-negative naive cells.

Germline values: CDR1 SGDLS, CDR2 YYNGEE. CDR3 size: 15 residues. CD45RO-CCR7+CD27+CD95- defined naive CD8+ T cells. The study made its TRB cDNA libraries by 5' RACE, adding UMI labels. Each CDR3 protein gets one entry in TCRdb, which reprocessed the 5' RACE reads and gives no DNA. The sample table sets out 55,000 to 75,000 distinct CDR3 sequences. To note about this clonotype: The target antigen is unknown.

V usage is TRBV9 and J usage is TRBJ2-3. This clonotype originated in a human donor in good health. Some clones in this sample may be carry-over from other donors' samples. Source material: naive CXCR3+ CD8+ T cells from blood. Subset defined: CD45RO-CCR7+CD27+CD95- naive CD8+ T cells expressing CXCR3 (TNR3+). CDR3 protein: CASTGGAAGTDTQYF.